This TCR beta chain came from a study of vaccination effects on CD4 cells after COVID-19. Study-level background: The median interval between the second dose and post-vaccine sampling was 72 days.

Generated by immunoSEQ multiplex PCR, the TCRdb table keeps only in-frame clones and is missing some. Of 40,000 to 45,000 clones in the sample, over 65% were seen once. With regard to this clone: Its antigen is as yet unknown.

At the end of roughly 9 days of culture, CD4+ T cells were isolated. The person had a PCR-confirmed SARS-CoV-2 infection during March to December 2020. Of the BNT162b2 and mRNA-1273 vaccines, participants received two doses of one or the other. Trimming stripped 5 bases from V and 11 bases from J, with 12 bases between. The CDR3 length is 11 residues. The germline V gene encodes CDR1 SEHNR and CDR2 FQNEAQ (reference sequence). The TCR originated in a human donor who had a prior SARS-CoV-2 infection. The rearrangement links TRBV7-9 to TRBJ2-5; tentative D call: TRBD2 (6 bases). This material consisted of CD4+ T cells from PBMCs cultured without peptide, taken after COVID-19 vaccination. The DNA for the CDR3 is TGTGCCAGCAGCACGGGACTTGAACAGTACTTC. This gives the protein CASSTGLEQYF.